The clone carrying this T cell receptor (beta chain) turned up a few times. Between the trimmed V and J ends, which lost 7 bases and 0 bases, there was a span of 11 bases. This CDR3 contains 14 residues. CDR1 SNHLY and CDR2 FYNNEI come from the germline V gene. With a J-beta primer mix and a sample-barcoded 5' primer, a second PCR ran roughly 7 to 11 cycles. TCRdb reanalysed the 5' RACE reads using MiXCR and keeps one entry per CDR3 protein. This sample has fewer than 2,000,000 distinct CDR3 sequences; almost 35% occur once, and the top ten carry about 11%. These data come from a study of blood T cells in healthy people across ages.

The sample was blood. This sequence originates from a woman aged 25 to 39 in good health. The chain recombines TRBV2 with TRBJ2-3; D is ambiguous. The CDR3 is CASKTAFSTDTQYF. The CDR3 nucleotides are TGTGCCAGCAAAACCGCTTTTAGCACAGATACGCAGTATTTT.